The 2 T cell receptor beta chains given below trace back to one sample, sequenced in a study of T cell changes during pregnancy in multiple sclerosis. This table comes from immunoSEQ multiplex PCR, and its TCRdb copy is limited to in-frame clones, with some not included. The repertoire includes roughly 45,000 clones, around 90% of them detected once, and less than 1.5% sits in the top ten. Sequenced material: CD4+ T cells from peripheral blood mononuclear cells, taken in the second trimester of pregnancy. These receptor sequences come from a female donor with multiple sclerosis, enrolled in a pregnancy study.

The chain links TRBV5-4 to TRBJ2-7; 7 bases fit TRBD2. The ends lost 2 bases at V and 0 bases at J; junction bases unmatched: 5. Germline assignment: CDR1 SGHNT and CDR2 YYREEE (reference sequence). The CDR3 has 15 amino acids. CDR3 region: CASSLGLADSYEQYF. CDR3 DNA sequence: TGTGCCAGCAGCTTAGGGCTAGCGGACTCCTACGAGCAGTACTTC.

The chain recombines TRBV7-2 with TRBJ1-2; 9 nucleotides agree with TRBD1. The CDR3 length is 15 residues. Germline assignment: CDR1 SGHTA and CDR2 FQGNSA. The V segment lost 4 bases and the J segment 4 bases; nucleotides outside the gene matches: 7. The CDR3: CASSSFTGGSYGYTF. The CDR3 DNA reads TGTGCCAGCAGCTCCTTCACAGGGGGCAGCTATGGCTACACCTTC.